The 5 T cell receptor beta chains in this list originate from one sample, sequenced in a study of cytomegalovirus exposure and HLA in healthy donors. PCR was performed using 60 Vbeta and 13 Jbeta primers. Libraries were prepared by immunoSEQ multiplex PCR; TCRdb keeps only in-frame clonotypes and omits some of them. The repertoire holds 150,000 to 200,000 clones, with around 82% as singletons. The sample consisted of PBMCs. The receptor source for this set is a boy younger than 18 in good health and CMV-seronegative.

The chain has TRBV4-1 and TRBJ2-3; D uncertain. Trimming stripped 3 bases from V and 2 bases from J, with 15 bases between. Germline V gives CDR1 MGHRA, CDR2 YSYEKL. The CDR3 has 16 residues. The CDR3 nucleotides read TGCGCCAGCAGCCAGGCACTACGAGAGACCACAGATACGCAGTATTTT. Translated, it gives CASSQALRETTDTQYF.

J is TRBJ1-4 and V is TRBV29-1; 8 bases fit TRBD1. The CDR3 is made up of 13 amino acids. Trimming took 4 bases from V and 7 from J; bases not matched to a gene: 5. Germline CDR1 SQVTM, CDR2 ANQGSEA. CDR3: CSVGTGSREKLFF. The CDR3 DNA sequence: TGCAGCGTTGGGACAGGGAGTCGTGAAAAACTGTTTTTT. Full variable domain (rest looked up from reference TRBV29-1 and TRBJ1-4): SAVISQKPSRDICQRGTSLTIQCQVDSQVTMMFWYRQQPGQSLTLIATANQGSEATYESGFVIDKFPISRPNLTFSTLTVSNMSPEDSSIYLCSVGTGSREKLFFGSGTQLSVL.

V usage is TRBV30 and J usage is TRBJ2-7; D is unresolved. CDR1 GTSNPN and CDR2 SVGIG come from the germline V gene (reference sequence). Trimming took off 2 bases at V and 2 bases at J, with 16 bases between the two ends. This CDR3 region has 15 residues. The CDR3 region has the DNA TGTGCCTGGAGTTTAAACGCAGGATTCCCCTACGAGCAGTACTTC. Amino acid sequence: CAWSLNAGFPYEQYF.

The gene calls are TRBV6-5 and TRBJ2-7; D is unclear. There are 15 residues in the CDR3. Germline CDR1 and CDR2: MNHEY and SVGAGI. With 6 bases removed from V and 0 bases from J, the gap between germline ends came to 15 bases. The CDR3 sequence is CASRPRVPSSYEQYF. The CDR3 DNA reads as TGTGCCAGCAGGCCCCGGGTCCCCAGCTCCTACGAGCAGTACTTC.

The chain recombines TRBV9 with TRBJ2-1; 7 bases map to TRBD2. Trimming at V came to 0 bases and at J to 1 base, leaving 4 bases not matched to a gene. CDR1 SGDLS and CDR2 YYNGEE come from the germline V gene. The CDR3 covers 16 residues. Here the CDR3 reads CASSVVASGSYNEQFF. The CDR3 DNA sequence: TGTGCCAGCAGCGTAGTTGCTAGCGGATCCTACAATGAGCAGTTCTTC.